A single sample is the source of the 9 T cell receptor beta chains below, sequenced in a study of blood T cell repertoires in COVID-19. Clones were sequenced by immunoSEQ multiplex PCR, and TCRdb holds only the in-frame ones, with some missing. The sample contains approximately 350,000 clones, approximately 91% of which appear only once. The source material was peripheral blood. These TCRs come from a woman in her 70s with COVID-19, enrolled during active disease.

V usage is TRBV5-1 and J usage is TRBJ2-3; 8 bases align to TRBD2. The CDR3 loop spans 15 amino acids. The germline V gene has CDR1 SGHRS and CDR2 YFSETQ. Trimming cost V 4 bases and J 4 bases; bases outside gene matches: 8. The CDR3 region has the DNA TGCGCCAGCAGCCTGGGACTAGTTAGGCCAGATACGCAGTATTTT. Its protein is CASSLGLVRPDTQYF.

The chain joins TRBV30 to TRBJ2-7; unclear D gene. This CDR3 has 12 residues. CDR1 and CDR2 (germline): GTSNPN, SVGIG (reference sequence). The V gene lost 2 bases and the J gene lost 6 bases, with 11 bases spanning the gap. DNA for the CDR3: TGTGCCTGGAGTCCAACCTTCGGCGAGCAGTACTTC. This gives the protein CAWSPTFGEQYF.

With regard to this clone: A read error may produce the germline difference seen at one junction end. Other DNA sequences within the sample encode an identical CDR3. The genes are TRBV5-1 and TRBJ1-2; TRBD1 agrees at 9 bases. This CDR3 contains 16 residues. Germline lookup yields CDR1 SGHRS and CDR2 YFSETQ. Here the CDR3 reads CASSLTGQGSNYGYTF. The CDR3 nucleotides are TGCGCCAGCAGCTTGACGGGACAGGGATCTAATTATGGCTACACCTTC.

J is TRBJ1-2 and V is TRBV18, with 7 bases matching TRBD1. The CDR3 sequence is 16 residues long. Germline CDR1 KGHSH, CDR2 LQKENI. V shed 3 bases and J 1 base; nucleotides not matched to a gene: 8. For the CDR3, the DNA is TGTGCCAGCTCACCCGAGACAGGGAGGCATAACTATGGCTACACCTTC. Protein sequence: CASSPETGRHNYGYTF.

The chain carries TRBV5-1 and TRBJ2-7; D is perhaps TRBD2 (5 bases). Germline CDR1 reads SGHRS; CDR2 reads YFSETQ. The germline V and J ends were trimmed by 3 bases and 6 bases, with 13 bases remaining between them. The CDR3 spans 13 residues. The DNA of the CDR3 is TGCGCCAGCAGCTCCGAAGTCGGGGTCGAGCAGTACTTC. Translated: CASSSEVGVEQYF.

The chain links TRBV28 to TRBJ1-2, with TRBD1 matching over 9 bases. The ends lost 5 bases at V and 8 bases at J; junction bases unmatched: 12. This CDR3 region has 15 residues. Germline CDR1 reads MDHEN; CDR2 reads SYDVKM. DNA of the CDR3: TGTGCCAGCAGTGCAGCGCCGGGACAGGGCGGAGGCTACACCTTC. It encodes CASSAAPGQGGGYTF.

The chain uses TRBV5-1 and TRBJ2-7, with unresolved D. CDR1 SGHRS and CDR2 YFSETQ come from the germline V gene. The CDR3 is 15 amino acids. V lost 0 bases, J lost 1 base, and 11 bases lay in between. The CDR3 here is CASSLDVGASYEQYF. CDR3 in DNA: TGCGCCAGCAGCTTGGATGTCGGAGCTTCCTACGAGCAGTACTTC.

V usage is TRBV27 and J usage is TRBJ2-3; D is unresolved. Germline assignment: CDR1 MNHEY and CDR2 SMNVEV (reference sequence). V lost 4 bases, J lost 0 bases, and 5 bases lay in between. There are 13 residues in the CDR3. In DNA form, the CDR3 reads TGTGCCAGCAGTTATACTAGCACAGATACGCAGTATTTT. Its translation is CASSYTSTDTQYF.

The chain has TRBV27 and TRBJ1-2; D gene unclear. The germline V gene has CDR1 MNHEY and CDR2 SMNVEV (reference sequence). The CDR3 is 13 amino acids. V was clipped by 3 bases and J by 2 bases, with 7 bases between them. CDR3 protein: CASSFNENYGYTF. The DNA of the CDR3 is TGTGCCAGCAGTTTCAACGAGAACTATGGCTACACCTTC.